This TCR beta chain is drawn from a study of blood T cell repertoires in COVID-19. Study details: Both acute and convalescent COVID-19 samples were obtained from the United States, Italy and Spain. Sources were T cells, B-cell-depleted T cells, or PBMCs; the material itself was cDNA or gDNA.

The CDR3 consists of 9 residues. The germline V gene has CDR1 SQVTM and CDR2 ANQGSEA. Points on this clone: Germline and junction disagree at one end, which may indicate a read error.

Original processing notes: For nucleated cells, counts were estimated from reference gene primer amplification. Here immunoSEQ multiplex PCR was the method, and the copy in TCRdb shows in-frame clones only, minus some. From that table come the V and J calls and clone size; the DNA was used to work out D and trimming. The table records 96,000 or so clones, around nine tenths of them present only once. The sequence derives from a man aged 60-69 years with acute or convalescent COVID-19. The chain carries TRBV29-1 and TRBJ2-5, with no clear D. The sample taken for sequencing was peripheral blood. The CDR3 loop is CSVEETQYF. CDR3 sequence (DNA): TGCAGCGTCGAAGAGACCCAGTACTTC.